This TCR beta chain derives from a study of blood T cell repertoires in COVID-19 (TCRdb year 2020). About the study as a whole: Samples covering the acute and convalescent phases of COVID-19 were provided by collaborators in the United States, Italy and Spain. The prospective study material was composed of cDNA or gDNA derived from T cells, B-cell-depleted T cells, or PBMCs. Deeply sampled blood TCRbeta repertoires from subjects exposed to, actively infected with, or recovered from COVID-19 were included in the dataset. A freely available public database, intended as a resource for researchers studying the immune response to SARS-CoV-2, is where the repertoires were released. Samples came from the ongoing ImmuneRACE study (first 160 participants) plus 1,254 subjects from 6 global collaborators. Nearly every sample came with metadata listing a de-identified subject ID, COVID-19 status, age in years and sex. Where available, HLA class I and class II types were obtained from metadata supplied by the sample provider rather than from assay-based typing. General findings and caveats noted by the study authors: How much clinical and demographic metadata was included differed by source and by participant, and the metadata was provided uncurated.

TCRbeta CDR3 regions were amplified from genomic DNA using the immunoSEQ Assay, a bias-controlled multiplex PCR. The study's own analysis went as follows. Within the assay, amplification of reference gene primers was used to estimate how many nucleated cells each sample contained. To quantify the absolute abundance of each unique TCRbeta CDR3 rearrangement, sequence reads were collapsed and filtered. Productive Simpson clonality was computed per sample as the square root of Simpson's diversity index over productive rearrangements. In its TCRdb copy, this immuneACCESS table keeps in-frame sequences only and misses some clones. Where compared with another copy, unresolved V genes explain less than half of these, and the others have no known cause. V, J and clone size are those of that table, while D and trimming were read from the DNA. The sample yields 200,000 to 250,000 clones; over 90% were counted once. Around 0.9% of the sample belongs to the ten largest clones.

The germline V gene provides CDR1 SGHAT and CDR2 FQNNGV. V gives up 3 bases and J gives up 5 bases, and the segment between their germline ends measures 11 bases. Reading from cysteine to phenylalanine, the CDR3 counts 14 amino acids. CDR3 DNA only is kept here, 42 bases in frame from base 1. As regards this clone: Its antigen is not yet known. Per-base quality was not reported, and no clone a single base away is much larger than it.

In Seattle, one collaborating source enrolled patients while the infection was active and tracked those patients longitudinally over the course of disease. Each collaborating institution followed its own protocols to collect whole blood in K2EDTA tubes. For TCRbeta analysis, collaborators shipped samples as frozen whole blood, isolated PBMCs, or DNA extracted from either of those sample types. The chain is made from TRBV11-2 and TRBJ1-3; the best D guess is TRBD1, with 6 bases matching. The sequence derives from a man younger than 45 with COVID-19, enrolled during active disease. The sample was peripheral blood. The DNA reads as follows: TGTGCCAGCAGCTTTCCCAGGGACAGAAACACCATATATTTT. This yields the protein CASSFPRDRNTIYF.